This record covers a single T cell receptor beta chain. This entry belongs to a study of shared T cell receptors in the human thymus. The method was immunoSEQ multiplex PCR; TCRdb's version includes in-frame clones alone and lacks a portion of them. The table has 500,000 to 750,000 clones, roughly 88% seen once. The same sample was also studied in work on human thymus T cells. From that paper: The donors were infants in Finland with congenital heart defects, otherwise immunologically healthy. Thymus pieces cut out during corrective heart surgery were the tissue that was used. Within thymic and blood repertoires, V and J gene usage appeared to be biased. Related work found strong thymic repertoire overlap between unrelated individuals.

The TCR comes from a boy younger than two with a congenital heart defect. Sequenced input: thymocytes.

CDR3 DNA: TGCGCCAGCAGCCAAGATCGAGGCGCGGGGGTCTACGAGCAGTACTTC. It specifies CASSQDRGAGVYEQYF. The V call is TRBV4-3, the J call TRBJ2-7; 7 bases line up with TRBD2. The CDR3 extends over 16 amino acids. Germline CDR1 and CDR2: LGHNA and YSLEER. V lost 0 bases, J lost 3 bases, and 8 bases stayed unmatched.